The 11 T cell receptor beta chains below come from one sample, sequenced in a study of blood T cell repertoires in COVID-19. The repertoire was sequenced with immunoSEQ multiplex PCR; TCRdb's copy has only in-frame clones and lacks some. The sample has tens of thousands of clones; about 91% are singletons. Input material: peripheral blood. All receptors come from a human donor in a cohort sampled during active COVID-19.

The V gene is TRBV18, the J gene TRBJ2-5, with TRBD1 identical over 8 bases. V was clipped by 4 bases and J by 1 base; unmatched bases: 8. The CDR3 has 16 residues. Germline lookup yields CDR1 KGHSH and CDR2 LQKENI. The CDR3 nucleotides are TGTGCCAGCTCACTCAATCCCGGGACAGGCCAAGAGACCCAGTACTTC. Protein product: CASSLNPGTGQETQYF.

The chain combines TRBV19 with TRBJ2-7, with D unclear. This CDR3 is 13 amino acids long. Germline V CDR1 and CDR2: LNHDA, SQIVND (reference sequence). Deletions cut 10 bases from V and 2 bases from J, with 15 bases between. CDR3: CATQDSWTYEQYF. In DNA, the CDR3 is TGTGCCACCCAAGACTCCTGGACCTACGAGCAGTACTTC.

The rearrangement links TRBV9 to TRBJ2-3; 9 bases are a match to TRBD2. The CDR3 loop spans 17 amino acids. The germline V gene encodes CDR1 SGDLS and CDR2 YYNGEE. V trimming: 4 bases; J trimming: 0 bases; junction bases outside the gene matches: 9. The CDR3 DNA reads as TGTGCCAGCAGCAGTAGAACGACTAGCGGAAGCACAGATACGCAGTATTTT. Its translation is CASSSRTTSGSTDTQYF.

The CDR3, as DNA: TGTGCCAGTAGTTCCTTGGACAGGGGGCATCCCGGGGAGCTGTTTTTT. The encoded protein is CASSSLDRGHPGELFF. The chain recombines TRBV19 with TRBJ2-2; TRBD1 agrees at 11 bases. V shed 5 bases, J shed 6 bases, and the junction held 8 bases outside the gene matches. Germline V CDR1 and CDR2: LNHDA, SQIVND (reference sequence). The CDR3 runs 16 residues.

This chain uses TRBV5-1 with TRBJ1-6; TRBD1 agrees at 9 bases. Germline loops: CDR1 SGHRS, CDR2 YFSETQ. V was pared by 1 base and J by 9 bases, with 8 bases of the junction left unmatched. This CDR3 is built from 16 residues. Here the CDR3 DNA reads TGCGCCAGCAGCTTGCCACAGGGGGCAATTCGTTCACCCCTCCACTTT. It codes for CASSLPQGAIRSPLHF.

The genes are TRBV10-3 and TRBJ2-7; possible D gene TRBD2, 5 bases. Germline CDR1 reads ENHRY; CDR2 reads SYGVKD. The germline V and J ends were trimmed by 8 bases and 0 bases, with 11 bases remaining between them. CDR3 length equals 13 residues. The CDR3 loop reads CAIESGNSYEQYF. The CDR3 region has the DNA TGTGCCATCGAGTCGGGGAACTCCTACGAGCAGTACTTC.

CDR3 bases: TGTGCCAGCAGCGTAGCTACGGGGGGAGCCGGGTCCTACGAGCAGTACTTC. Residues: CASSVATGGAGSYEQYF. The chain joins TRBV9 to TRBJ2-7, with TRBD2 identical over 7 bases. The CDR3 sequence is 17 residues long. The ends lost 0 bases at V and 1 base at J; junction bases unmatched: 10. Germline V CDR1 and CDR2: SGDLS, YYNGEE. The whole variable domain, filled in from reference TRBV9 and TRBJ2-7, reads DSGVTQTPKHLITATGQRVTLRCSPRSGDLSVYWYQQSLDQGLQFLIQYYNGEERAKGNILERFSAQQFPDLHSELNLSSLELGDSALYFCASSVATGGAGSYEQYFGPGTRLTVT.

The chain has TRBV19 and TRBJ1-5; TRBD1 matches 12 bases. Looked up from germline, CDR1 is LNHDA and CDR2 is SQIVND (reference sequence). The CDR3 totals 17 residues. The trim removed 3 bases at V and 0 bases at J, leaving 3 bases unmatched. The CDR3, as DNA: TGTGCCAGTAGTATCGGGACAGGGGGCATTAGCAATCAGCCCCAGCATTTT. Amino acid sequence: CASSIGTGGISNQPQHF.

The J gene is TRBJ2-7, the V gene TRBV27, with D possibly TRBD2 on 6 matching bases. Trimming took 8 bases from V and 1 from J, leaving 18 bases between them. This CDR3 contains 15 residues. Germline V gene lookup returns CDR1 MNHEY and CDR2 SMNVEV (reference sequence). The CDR3 DNA reads TGTGCCAGCTCGGTCGGAGGGTTGTGGTCCTACGAGCAGTACTTC. Amino acids: CASSVGGLWSYEQYF.

The gene calls are TRBV5-1 and TRBJ2-4; 9 bases line up with TRBD2. The germline gives CDR1 SGHRS, CDR2 YFSETQ. The CDR3 loop spans 16 amino acids. The V and J ends lost 4 bases and 8 bases, in that order; junction bases with no gene match: 13. DNA of the CDR3: TGCGCCAGCAGCCCGGCTTTTAGCGGGAGTACCGACATTCAGTACTTC. Translated, it gives CASSPAFSGSTDIQYF.

In its sample, this clone was seen a few times. The chain uses TRBV5-1 and TRBJ2-3; a weak D match, TRBD1 (5 bases). The V end was cut by 0 bases, the J end by 4 bases, with 9 bases between. The CDR3 contains 14 residues. Per germline, CDR1 SGHRS and CDR2 YFSETQ. The CDR3 region is CASSLGLGADTQYF. For the CDR3, the DNA is TGCGCCAGCAGCTTGGGGTTAGGGGCAGATACGCAGTATTTT.